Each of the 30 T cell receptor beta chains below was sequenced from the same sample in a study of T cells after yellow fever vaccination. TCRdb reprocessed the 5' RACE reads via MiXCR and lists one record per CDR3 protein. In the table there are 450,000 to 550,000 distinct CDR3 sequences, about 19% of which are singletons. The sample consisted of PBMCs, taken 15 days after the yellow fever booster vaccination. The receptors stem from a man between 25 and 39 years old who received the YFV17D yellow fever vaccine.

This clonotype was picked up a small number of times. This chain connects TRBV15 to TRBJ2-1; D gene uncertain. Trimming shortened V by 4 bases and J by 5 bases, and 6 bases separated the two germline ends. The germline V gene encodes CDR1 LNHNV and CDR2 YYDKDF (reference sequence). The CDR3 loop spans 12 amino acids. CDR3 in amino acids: CATSINNNEQFF. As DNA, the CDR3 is TGTGCCACCAGCATAAATAACAATGAGCAGTTCTTC.

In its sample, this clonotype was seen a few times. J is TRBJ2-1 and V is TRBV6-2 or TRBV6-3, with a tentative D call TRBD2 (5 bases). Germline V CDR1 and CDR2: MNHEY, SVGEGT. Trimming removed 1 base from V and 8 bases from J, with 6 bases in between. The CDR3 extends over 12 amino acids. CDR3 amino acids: CASSYWEHEQFF. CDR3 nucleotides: TGTGCCAGCAGTTACTGGGAGCATGAGCAGTTCTTC.

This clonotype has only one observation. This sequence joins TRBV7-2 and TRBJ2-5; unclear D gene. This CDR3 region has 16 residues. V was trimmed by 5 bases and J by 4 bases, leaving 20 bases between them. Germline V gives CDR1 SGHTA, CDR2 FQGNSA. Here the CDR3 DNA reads TGTGCCAGCAGCCCACGGACCTTACACCTTGGAGAGACCCAGTACTTC. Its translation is CASSPRTLHLGETQYF.

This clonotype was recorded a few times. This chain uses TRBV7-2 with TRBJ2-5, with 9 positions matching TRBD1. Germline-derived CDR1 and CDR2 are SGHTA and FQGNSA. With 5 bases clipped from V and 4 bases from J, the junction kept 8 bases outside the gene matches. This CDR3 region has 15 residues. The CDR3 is CASSNNRGQVETQYF. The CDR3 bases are TGTGCCAGCAGCAACAACAGGGGGCAAGTAGAGACCCAGTACTTC.

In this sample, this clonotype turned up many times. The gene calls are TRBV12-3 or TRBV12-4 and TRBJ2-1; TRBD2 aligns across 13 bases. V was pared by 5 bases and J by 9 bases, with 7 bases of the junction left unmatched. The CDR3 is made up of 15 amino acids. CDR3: CASSPGLAGVGEQFF. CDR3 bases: TGTGCCAGCAGTCCTGGACTAGCGGGAGTGGGTGAGCAGTTCTTC.

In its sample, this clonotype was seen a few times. For the CDR3, the DNA is TGTGCCAGCACCCGGACTAGCGGGATCAGCACAGATACGCAGTATTTT. This sequence encodes CASTRTSGISTDTQYF. The chain is built from TRBV12-3 or TRBV12-4 and TRBJ2-3; 12 bases agree with TRBD2. V shed 7 bases and J 0 bases; nucleotides not matched to a gene: 5. The CDR3 length is 16 residues.

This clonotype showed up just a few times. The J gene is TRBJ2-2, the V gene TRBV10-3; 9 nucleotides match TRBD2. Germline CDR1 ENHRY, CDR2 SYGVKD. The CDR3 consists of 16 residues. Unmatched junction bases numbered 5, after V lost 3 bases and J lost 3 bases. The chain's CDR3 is CAISERLADYTGELFF. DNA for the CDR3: TGTGCCATCAGTGAAAGACTAGCGGATTACACCGGGGAGCTGTTTTTT.

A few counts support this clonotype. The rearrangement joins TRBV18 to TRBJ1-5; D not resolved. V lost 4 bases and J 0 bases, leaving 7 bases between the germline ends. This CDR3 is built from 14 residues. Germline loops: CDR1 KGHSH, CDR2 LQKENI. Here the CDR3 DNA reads TGTGCCAGCTCACTCTTGGATAGCAATCAGCCCCAGCATTTT. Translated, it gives CASSLLDSNQPQHF.

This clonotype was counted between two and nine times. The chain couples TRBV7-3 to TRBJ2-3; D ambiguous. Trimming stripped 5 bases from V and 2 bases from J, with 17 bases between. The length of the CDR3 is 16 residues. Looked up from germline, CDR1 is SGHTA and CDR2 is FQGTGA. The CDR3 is CASSPFSAANTDTQYF. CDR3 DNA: TGTGCCAGCAGCCCATTTTCCGCGGCTAACACAGATACGCAGTATTTT.

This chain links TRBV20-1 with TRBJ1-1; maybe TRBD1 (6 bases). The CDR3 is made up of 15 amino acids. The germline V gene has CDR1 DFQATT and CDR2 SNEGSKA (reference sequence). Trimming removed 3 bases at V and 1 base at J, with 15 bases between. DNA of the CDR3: TGCAGTGCTAGTCGGGGGGCGACAGGGAACACTGAAGCTTTCTTT. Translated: CSASRGATGNTEAFF.

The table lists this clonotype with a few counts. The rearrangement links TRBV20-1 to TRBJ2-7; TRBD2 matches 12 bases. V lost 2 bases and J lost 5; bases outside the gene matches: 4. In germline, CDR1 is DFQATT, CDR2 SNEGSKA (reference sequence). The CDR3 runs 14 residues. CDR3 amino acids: CSARLAGGDNEQYF. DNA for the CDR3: TGCAGTGCTAGACTAGCGGGAGGGGACAACGAGCAGTACTTC.

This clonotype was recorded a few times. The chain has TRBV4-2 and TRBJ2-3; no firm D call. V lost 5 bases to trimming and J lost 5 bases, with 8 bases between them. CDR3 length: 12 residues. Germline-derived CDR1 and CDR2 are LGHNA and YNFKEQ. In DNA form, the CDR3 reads TGTGCCAGCAGCGAAACGGGAGATACGCAGTATTTT. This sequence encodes CASSETGDTQYF.

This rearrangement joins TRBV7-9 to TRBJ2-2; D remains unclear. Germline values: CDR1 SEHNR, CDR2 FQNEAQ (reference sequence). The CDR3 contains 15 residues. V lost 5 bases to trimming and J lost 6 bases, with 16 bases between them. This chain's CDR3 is CASSPVLARAGELFF. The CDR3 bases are TGTGCCAGCAGCCCCGTGTTAGCCCGGGCCGGGGAGCTGTTTTTT.

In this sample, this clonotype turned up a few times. The CDR3 protein is CASSLDWAYEQYF. The DNA for the CDR3 is TGTGCCAGCAGCTTGGACTGGGCCTACGAGCAGTACTTC. This rearrangement joins TRBV5-4 to TRBJ2-7; D uncertain. CDR1 and CDR2 (germline): SGHNT, YYREEE (reference sequence). The CDR3 totals 13 residues. V was shortened by 0 bases and J by 2 bases, with 6 bases between the two germline ends.

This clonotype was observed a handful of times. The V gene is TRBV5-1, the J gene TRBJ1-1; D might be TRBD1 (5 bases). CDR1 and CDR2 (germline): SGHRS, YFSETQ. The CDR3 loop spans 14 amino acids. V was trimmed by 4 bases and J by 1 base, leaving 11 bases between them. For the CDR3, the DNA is TGCGCCAGCAGCGGCGGGACGGCGAACACTGAAGCTTTCTTT. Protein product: CASSGGTANTEAFF. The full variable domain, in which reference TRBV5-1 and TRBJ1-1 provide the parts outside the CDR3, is KAGVTQTPRYLIKTRGQQVTLSCSPISGHRSVSWYQQTPGQGLQFLFEYFSETQRNKGNFPGRFSGRQFSNSRSEMNVSTLELGDSALYLCASSGGTANTEAFFGQGTRLTVV.

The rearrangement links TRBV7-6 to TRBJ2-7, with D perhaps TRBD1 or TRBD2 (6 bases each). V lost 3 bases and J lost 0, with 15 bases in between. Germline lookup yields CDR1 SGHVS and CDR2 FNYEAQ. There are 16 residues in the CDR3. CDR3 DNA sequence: TGTGCCAGCAGCTTGGGGGGCGAGGCAAGCTCCTACGAGCAGTACTTC. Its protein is CASSLGGEASSYEQYF.

The CDR3 spells CASSFGSPGYYEQYF. In DNA, the CDR3 is TGTGCCAGCAGCTTCGGGTCCCCCGGCTATTATGAGCAGTACTTC. This chain connects TRBV2 to TRBJ2-7; D is ambiguous. Trimming left V 6 bases short and J 7 bases short, with 22 bases between. There are 15 residues in the CDR3. CDR1 and CDR2 (germline): SNHLY, FYNNEI.

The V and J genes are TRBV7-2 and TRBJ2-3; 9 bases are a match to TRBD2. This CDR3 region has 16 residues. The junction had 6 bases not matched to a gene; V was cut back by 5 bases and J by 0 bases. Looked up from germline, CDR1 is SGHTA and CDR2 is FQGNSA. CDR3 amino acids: CASSRRTSASTDTQYF. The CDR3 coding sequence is TGTGCCAGCAGCCGGAGGACTAGCGCTAGCACAGATACGCAGTATTTT.

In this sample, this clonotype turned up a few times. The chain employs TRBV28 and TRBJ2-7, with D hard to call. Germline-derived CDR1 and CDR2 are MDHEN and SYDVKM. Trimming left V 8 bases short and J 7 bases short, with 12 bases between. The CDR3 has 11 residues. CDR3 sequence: CASGVNREQYF. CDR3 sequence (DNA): TGTGCCAGCGGTGTGAATCGAGAGCAGTACTTC.

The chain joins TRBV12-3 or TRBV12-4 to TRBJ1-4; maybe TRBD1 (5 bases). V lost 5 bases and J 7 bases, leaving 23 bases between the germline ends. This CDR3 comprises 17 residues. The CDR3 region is CASSPPGLAGLTEKLFF. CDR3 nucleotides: TGTGCCAGCAGTCCCCCGGGACTAGCAGGCTTAACTGAAAAACTGTTTTTT.

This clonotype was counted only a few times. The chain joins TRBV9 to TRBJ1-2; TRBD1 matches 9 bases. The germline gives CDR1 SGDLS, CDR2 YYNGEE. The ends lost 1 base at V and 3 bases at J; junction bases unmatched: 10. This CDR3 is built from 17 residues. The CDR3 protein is CASSVNSVGDRDYGYTF. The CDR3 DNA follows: TGTGCCAGCAGCGTAAATTCTGTAGGGGACAGGGACTATGGCTACACCTTC.

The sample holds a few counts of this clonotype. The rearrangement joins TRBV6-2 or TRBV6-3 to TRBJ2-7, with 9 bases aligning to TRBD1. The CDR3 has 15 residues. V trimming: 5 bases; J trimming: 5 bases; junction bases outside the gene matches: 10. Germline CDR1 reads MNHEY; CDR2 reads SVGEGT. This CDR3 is CASSPLGQGTDEQYF. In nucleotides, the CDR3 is TGTGCCAGCAGTCCACTCGGACAGGGGACCGACGAGCAGTACTTC.

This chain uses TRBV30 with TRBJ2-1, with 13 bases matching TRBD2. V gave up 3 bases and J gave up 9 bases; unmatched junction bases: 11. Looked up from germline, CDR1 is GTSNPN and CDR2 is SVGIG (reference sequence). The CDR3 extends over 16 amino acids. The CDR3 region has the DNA TGTGCCTGGAGGGACCGCGGGACTAGCGGGATTAGTGAGCAGTTCTTC. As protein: CAWRDRGTSGISEQFF.

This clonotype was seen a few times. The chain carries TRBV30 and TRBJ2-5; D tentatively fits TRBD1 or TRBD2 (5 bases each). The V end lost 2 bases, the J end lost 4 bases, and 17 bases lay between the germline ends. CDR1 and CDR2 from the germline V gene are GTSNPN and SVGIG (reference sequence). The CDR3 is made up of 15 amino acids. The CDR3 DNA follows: TGTGCCTGGAGTCGAGGCAAGAGGGGCGGAGAGACCCAGTACTTC. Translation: CAWSRGKRGGETQYF.

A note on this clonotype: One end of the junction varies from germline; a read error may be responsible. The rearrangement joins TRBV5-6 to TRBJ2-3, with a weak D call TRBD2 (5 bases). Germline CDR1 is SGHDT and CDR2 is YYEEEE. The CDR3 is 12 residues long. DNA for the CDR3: TGTGCCATCAGCCCCGGACGGGGTACGCAGTATTTT. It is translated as CAISPGRGTQYF.

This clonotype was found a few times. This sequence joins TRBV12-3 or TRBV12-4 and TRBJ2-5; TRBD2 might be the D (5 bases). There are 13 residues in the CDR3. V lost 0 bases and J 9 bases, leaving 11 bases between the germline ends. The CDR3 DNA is TGTGCCAGCAGTTTAGCGGGCCTCGGGGCCCAGTACTTC. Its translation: CASSLAGLGAQYF.

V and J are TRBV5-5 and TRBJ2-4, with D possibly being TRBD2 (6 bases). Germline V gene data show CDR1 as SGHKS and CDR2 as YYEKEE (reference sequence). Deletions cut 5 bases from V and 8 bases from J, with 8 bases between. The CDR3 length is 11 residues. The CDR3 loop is CASSREYIQYF. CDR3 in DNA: TGTGCCAGCAGTCGGGAGTACATTCAGTACTTC.

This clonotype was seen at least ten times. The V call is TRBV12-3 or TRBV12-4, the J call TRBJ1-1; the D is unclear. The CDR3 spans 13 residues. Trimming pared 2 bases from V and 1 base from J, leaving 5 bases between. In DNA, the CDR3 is TGTGCCAGCAGTTTACTTAAGAACACTGAAGCTTTCTTT. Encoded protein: CASSLLKNTEAFF.

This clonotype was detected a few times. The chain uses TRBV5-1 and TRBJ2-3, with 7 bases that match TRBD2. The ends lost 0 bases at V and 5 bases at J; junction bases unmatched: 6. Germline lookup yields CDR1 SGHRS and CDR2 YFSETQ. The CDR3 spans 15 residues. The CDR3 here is CASSLGTGGVDTQYF. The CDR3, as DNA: TGCGCCAGCAGCTTGGGTACGGGAGGAGTAGATACGCAGTATTTT.

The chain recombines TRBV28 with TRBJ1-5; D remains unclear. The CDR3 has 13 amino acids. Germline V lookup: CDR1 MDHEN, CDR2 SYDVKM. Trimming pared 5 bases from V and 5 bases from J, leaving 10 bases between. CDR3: CASSPTDHQPQHF. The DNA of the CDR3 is TGTGCCAGCAGTCCAACGGACCATCAGCCCCAGCATTTT.